One and the same sample provided the 20 T cell receptor beta chains below, sequenced in a study of T cells expressing NK-cell markers. After re-calling the 5' RACE reads, TCRdb lists one entry per CDR3 protein, DNA absent. The sample table sets out a few hundred thousand distinct CDR3 sequences. The sample comprised blood T cells: a sorted CD56 or NKG2C T cell subset, CD4+ or CD8+ T cells, or bulk PBMC T cells (not recorded which). These receptor sequences come from a man between 18 and 29 years old in good health.

V is TRBV7-9 and J is TRBJ2-3. This CDR3 spans 14 amino acids. Germline V gives CDR1 SEHNR, CDR2 FQNEAQ (reference sequence). CDR3 loop: CASSLAGRTDTQYF.

CDR3 sequence: CASSLQGAYERYF. This sequence joins TRBV7-9 and TRBJ2-7; the TCRdb D gene call, TRBD1, has no DNA to confirm it. The CDR3 covers 13 residues. Germline CDR1 SEHNR, CDR2 FQNEAQ (reference sequence).

The V call is TRBV5-6, the J call TRBJ2-1; TCRdb reports TRBD2, a call that lacks DNA to check it against. The CDR3 length is 16 residues. Germline CDR1 reads SGHDT; CDR2 reads YYEEEE. The CDR3 here is CASSPGLAGGANEQFF.

The J gene is TRBJ2-1, the V gene TRBV7-6; there is no DNA to check the TCRdb D call of TRBD2. The CDR3 covers 15 residues. In germline, CDR1 is SGHVS, CDR2 FNYEAQ. CDR3 sequence: CASSGRLAGNNEQFF. The full variable domain, its missing parts supplied by reference TRBV7-6 and TRBJ2-1, is GAGVSQSPRYKVTKRGQDVALRCDPISGHVSLYWYRQALGQGPEFLTYFNYEAQQDKSGLPNDRFSAERPEGSISTLTIQRTEQRDSAMYRCASSGRLAGNNEQFFGPGTRLTVL.

The V gene is TRBV10-3, the J gene TRBJ1-1; there is no DNA to check the TCRdb D call of TRBD1. The CDR3 is 15 residues long. Germline CDR1 reads ENHRY; CDR2 reads SYGVKD. CDR3 region: CAISEDPRGGTEAFF.

The genes are TRBV3-1 and TRBJ1-5. The CDR3 is 12 residues long. In germline, CDR1 is LGHDT, CDR2 YNNKEL (reference sequence). CDR3 sequence: CASSPPGQPQHF.

This chain connects TRBV9 to TRBJ2-3. Germline loops: CDR1 SGDLS, CDR2 YYNGEE. This CDR3 has 15 amino acids. CDR3 region: CASSGRRGSTDTQYF. Full variable domain (rest looked up from reference TRBV9 and TRBJ2-3): DSGVTQTPKHLITATGQRVTLRCSPRSGDLSVYWYQQSLDQGLQFLIQYYNGEERAKGNILERFSAQQFPDLHSELNLSSLELGDSALYFCASSGRRGSTDTQYFGPGTRLTVL.

The chain is built from TRBV30 and TRBJ2-7; TCRdb gives TRBD1 as the D gene, but with no DNA this cannot be confirmed. CDR1 GTSNPN and CDR2 SVGIG come from the germline V gene (reference sequence). The CDR3 is 15 amino acids. This chain's CDR3 is CAWSPGQGWSYEQYF.

This chain joins TRBV29-1 and TRBJ2-3; as DNA is missing, the TRBD1 call by TCRdb cannot be tested. Germline values: CDR1 SQVTM, CDR2 ANQGSEA. This CDR3 spans 13 amino acids. The CDR3 reads CSGDETGTNTQYF.

The chain carries TRBV7-9 and TRBJ1-1; TCRdb indicates TRBD1, and absent DNA this call remains unverified. The CDR3 has 15 residues. CDR1 and CDR2 (germline): SEHNR, FQNEAQ (reference sequence). The CDR3 reads CASSSGGALNTEAFF.

The chain recombines TRBV7-3 with TRBJ2-3; as DNA is missing, the TRBD2 call by TCRdb cannot be tested. Germline V CDR1 and CDR2: SGHTA, FQGTGA. CDR3 size: 18 residues. This CDR3 is CASSSPGPLAGEADTQYF.

The rearrangement uses TRBV12-3 or TRBV12-4 and TRBJ2-3; the TRBD2 assignment by TCRdb is unverifiable without DNA. This CDR3 is built from 16 residues. CDR3 amino acids: CASSLPPPGRTDTQYF.

The CDR3 spells CASSILRGPVITPYNEQFF. The chain carries TRBV6-1 and TRBJ2-1; the TCRdb call, TRBD1, lacks DNA for checking. The CDR3 is 19 residues long. Germline V lookup: CDR1 MNHNS, CDR2 SASEGT.

The chain recombines TRBV25-1 with TRBJ2-3; TCRdb indicates TRBD2, and absent DNA this call remains unverified. The CDR3 is 17 amino acids. Germline V gene lookup returns CDR1 MGHDK and CDR2 SYGVNS. CDR3 protein: CASSASRDFIGGDTQYF.

V is TRBV4-1 and J is TRBJ2-1. In germline, CDR1 is MGHRA, CDR2 YSYEKL. This CDR3 spans 14 amino acids. The CDR3: CASSQSSFRNEQFF.

The chain has TRBV4-3 and TRBJ2-3; the TCRdb call, TRBD1, lacks DNA for checking. Germline V lookup: CDR1 LGHNA, CDR2 YSLEER. The CDR3 runs 15 residues. CDR3 amino acids: CATKRGEDSTDTQYF.

The rearrangement links TRBV20-1 to TRBJ1-6. The germline V gene encodes CDR1 DFQATT and CDR2 SNEGSKA (reference sequence). The CDR3 totals 14 residues. CDR3 sequence: CSAKTGSPNSPLHF.

The V and J genes are TRBV14 and TRBJ2-5; the D gene TCRdb calls, TRBD1, cannot be checked with no DNA. Germline V lookup: CDR1 SGHDN, CDR2 FVKESK. This CDR3 spans 15 amino acids. The CDR3 reads CASSYRGLGEETQYF.

The rearrangement uses TRBV7-9 and TRBJ2-7; TCRdb proposes TRBD1, but this gene call is untestable without DNA. Germline-derived CDR1 and CDR2 are SEHNR and FQNEAQ (reference sequence). CDR3 size: 15 residues. The chain's CDR3 is CASSLAAAPGHEQYF.

The chain employs TRBV18 and TRBJ2-5; the TCRdb D gene call, TRBD1, has no DNA to confirm it. CDR1 is KGHSH and CDR2 is LQKENI in the germline V gene. This CDR3 is 17 amino acids long. The chain's CDR3 is CASSPRQTGTGQETQYF.